This T cell receptor (beta chain) was captured by sequencing in a study of cytotoxic CD8 clonotypes in ibrutinib-treated CLL. Study as a whole: Patients: roughly 11 relapsed/refractory, approximately 16 treatment-naive, 17 IGHV unmutated. Findings and limits, study-wide: Higher circulating CD8+ T-cell counts strongly accompanied higher baseline clonality, above age-matched healthy donors.

With cryopreserved PBMCs as the source, roughly 2 micrograms of genomic DNA went to TCR beta libraries. Investigators sought sequencing depths of between 1 in 200,000 and 1 in 1 million T cells. The method was immunoSEQ multiplex PCR; TCRdb's version includes in-frame clones alone and lacks a portion of them. In the table there are about 160,000 clones, around nine tenths of which are singletons. This CDR3 comprises 14 residues. V shed 2 bases and J shed 0 bases, with 8 bases lying between them. Germline V gene data show CDR1 as MNHNS and CDR2 as SASEGT. Comment on this clone: Its target is not known.

The rearrangement uses TRBV6-1 and TRBJ2-7; a possible D gene is TRBD1 (5 bases). Material: PBMCs, obtained at disease progression, from a patient treated with ibrutinib. The source is a human donor with chronic lymphocytic leukemia. CDR3 in DNA: TGTGCCAGCAGTGAACAGGGTTACTCCTACGAGCAGTACTTC. Translation gives CASSEQGYSYEQYF.